One sample yielded the 18 T cell receptor beta chains listed below, sequenced in a study of blood T cell repertoires in COVID-19. Data came from immunoSEQ multiplex PCR; TCRdb stores just in-frame clones and leaves some out. The sample has fewer than 85,000 clones, approximately 82% seen once; the top ten hold 21%. The sample was peripheral blood. Receptors were obtained from a human donor in a cohort sampled during active COVID-19.

The rearrangement links TRBV6-2 or TRBV6-3 to TRBJ2-1; 10 bases map to TRBD1. CDR1 and CDR2 (germline): MNHEY, SVGEGT. The CDR3 runs 14 residues. Trimming removed 6 bases from V and 6 bases from J; junction bases left unmatched: 5. CDR3 sequence reads: CASSRQGARNEQFF. The CDR3 DNA reads as TGTGCCAGCAGCAGACAGGGGGCGCGCAATGAGCAGTTCTTC.

The chain recombines TRBV6-5 with TRBJ1-3; D may be TRBD1 (5 bases). The CDR3 runs to 16 residues. Germline assignment: CDR1 MNHEY and CDR2 SVGAGI. Trimming took off 0 bases at V and 5 bases at J, with 14 bases between the two ends. The CDR3 sequence is CASSYSSRESRNTIYF. As DNA, the CDR3 is TGTGCCAGCAGTTACTCGTCCAGGGAAAGTAGAAACACCATATATTTT.

This chain connects TRBV10-3 to TRBJ2-1; possibly TRBD1 for D (6 bases). CDR1 is ENHRY and CDR2 is SYGVKD in the germline V gene. The germline V and J ends were trimmed by 1 base and 5 bases, with 9 bases remaining between them. The CDR3 is made up of 14 amino acids. This chain's CDR3 is CAISEWDTNNEQFF. The CDR3 bases are TGTGCCATCAGTGAGTGGGACACCAACAATGAGCAGTTCTTC.

This clone is a singleton in its sample. The chain couples TRBV6-5 to TRBJ1-5; the match to TRBD1 covers 9 bases. Germline V lookup: CDR1 MNHEY, CDR2 SVGAGI. The V and J ends lost 8 bases and 9 bases, in that order; junction bases with no gene match: 14. The CDR3 has 15 residues. CDR3 in DNA: TGTGCCAGCCGGATAATGGACAGGGGTGTTTGGCCCCAGCATTTT. Its translation is CASRIMDRGVWPQHF.

This clone was picked up one time. The chain uses TRBV6-5 and TRBJ1-2; 8 bases are shared with TRBD1. This CDR3 region has 14 residues. The V gene's germline CDR1 is MNHEY and CDR2 SVGAGI. V dropped 0 bases and J dropped 9; count of bases not matched to a gene: 6. In DNA, the CDR3 is TGTGCCAGCAGTTACTCCGGGACAGGTCGGAGCTACACCTTC. It codes for CASSYSGTGRSYTF.

The chain couples TRBV6-7 to TRBJ1-5; tentative D call: TRBD1 (5 bases). TRBV6-7 is sorted into the ORF group, with uncertain function. The CDR3 sequence is 13 residues long. Deletions cut 6 bases from V and 3 bases from J, with 9 bases between. CDR3 coding DNA: TGTGCCAGCAGAGGGGTTCCCAATCAGCCCCAGCATTTT. Translation gives CASRGVPNQPQHF.

In nucleotides, the CDR3 is TGTGCCAGCAGTACCTCTAAGTCGGGAAACATTCAGTACTTC. This encodes CASSTSKSGNIQYF. This chain connects TRBV27 to TRBJ2-4, with D uncertain. CDR3 length equals 14 residues. V lost 5 bases and J 6 bases, leaving 14 bases between the germline ends. Germline V gene sequence: CDR1 MNHEY, CDR2 SMNVEV (reference sequence).

V gene TRBV7-8 combines with J gene TRBJ1-4, with a possible D match to TRBD1 (5 bases). V lost 1 base and J 8 bases, leaving 11 bases between the germline ends. The germline CDR1 and CDR2 sequences are SGHVS and FQNEAQ. The CDR3 spans 14 residues. CDR3 nucleotides: TGTGCCAGCAGCTTAGACAGGATGGGGGAAAAACTGTTTTTT. Translating it yields CASSLDRMGEKLFF.

The rearrangement uses TRBV6-5 and TRBJ1-1; weak D call: TRBD1 (6 bases). Germline values: CDR1 MNHEY, CDR2 SVGAGI. The CDR3 consists of 13 residues. V lost 5 bases and J 3 bases, leaving 10 bases between the germline ends. This CDR3 is CASSPTGYTEAFF. The CDR3 DNA follows: TGTGCCAGCAGTCCCACAGGGTACACTGAAGCTTTCTTT.

V usage is TRBV28 and J usage is TRBJ2-7; D is undetermined. CDR1 MDHEN and CDR2 SYDVKM come from the germline V gene. This CDR3 is built from 14 residues. V lost 8 bases and J 0 bases, leaving 14 bases between the germline ends. CDR3 protein: CASRWQASSYEQYF. In DNA, the CDR3 is TGTGCCAGCCGCTGGCAGGCCAGCTCCTACGAGCAGTACTTC. The full variable domain, in which reference TRBV28 and TRBJ2-7 provide the parts outside the CDR3, is DVKVTQSSRYLVKRTGEKVFLECVQDMDHENMFWYRQDPGLGLRLIYFSYDVKMKEKGDIPEGYSVSREKKERFSLILESASTNQTSMYLCASRWQASSYEQYFGPGTRLTVT.

The DNA of the CDR3 is TGCGCCAGCAGCCCCAGGGTTGCAACTAATGAAAAACTGTTTTTT. This codes for CASSPRVATNEKLFF. The chain carries TRBV5-1 and TRBJ1-4; D may be TRBD1 (5 bases). CDR3 length: 15 residues. Germline lookup yields CDR1 SGHRS and CDR2 YFSETQ. The germline V and J ends were trimmed by 4 bases and 0 bases, with 10 bases remaining between them. Full variable domain (missing parts from reference TRBV5-1 and TRBJ1-4): KAGVTQTPRYLIKTRGQQVTLSCSPISGHRSVSWYQQTPGQGLQFLFEYFSETQRNKGNFPGRFSGRQFSNSRSEMNVSTLELGDSALYLCASSPRVATNEKLFFGSGTQLSVL.

This chain uses TRBV29-1 with TRBJ2-3; 10 bases fit TRBD1. V lost 5 bases to trimming and J lost 4 bases; unmatched junction nucleotides: 6. The CDR3 runs 14 residues. Germline CDR1 and CDR2: SQVTM and ANQGSEA. The CDR3 here is CSVLRTGGADTQYF. The CDR3 DNA follows: TGCAGCGTTCTACGGACAGGGGGGGCAGATACGCAGTATTTT.

J is TRBJ1-6 and V is TRBV27; TRBD1 might be the D (5 bases). The V gene's germline CDR1 is MNHEY and CDR2 SMNVEV (reference sequence). V dropped 6 bases and J dropped 0 bases, with 21 bases sitting between them. This CDR3 has 19 amino acids. The CDR3, as DNA: TGTGCCAGCAGCCCACGGGGGGACTCCCTCAGCTCCTATAATTCACCCCTCCACTTT. Translation gives CASSPRGDSLSSYNSPLHF.

The chain links TRBV2 to TRBJ2-1, with 10 bases identical to TRBD2. The CDR3 is 16 amino acids. Germline V gives CDR1 SNHLY, CDR2 FYNNEI. The V segment lost 7 bases and the J segment 6 bases; nucleotides outside the gene matches: 12. The CDR3 DNA follows: TGTGCCAGCACCCGTGGTACTAGCGGGGTGGGCAATGAGCAGTTCTTC. Protein product: CASTRGTSGVGNEQFF. The full variable domain, rest sourced from reference TRBV2 and TRBJ2-1, is EPEVTQTPSHQVTQMGQEVILRCVPISNHLYFYWYRQILGQKVEFLVSFYNNEISEKSEIFDDQFSVERPDGSNFTLKIRSTKLEDSAMYFCASTRGTSGVGNEQFFGPGTRLTVL.

This chain joins TRBV3-1 (or the pseudogene TRBV3-2) and TRBJ1-6; no clear D. V was shortened by 0 bases and J by 12 bases, with 18 bases between the two germline ends. CDR1 is LGHDT, CDR2 YNNKEL, per germline (reference sequence). This CDR3 is 16 amino acids long. CDR3 region: CASSQDRMGVPKPLHF. The DNA for the CDR3 is TGTGCCAGCAGCCAAGATCGTATGGGCGTCCCAAAACCCCTCCACTTT.

The chain is built from TRBV11-2 and TRBJ2-7; possibly TRBD2 for D (5 bases). The V and J ends lost 2 bases and 5 bases respectively, with 13 bases between them. CDR1 and CDR2 from the germline V gene are SGHAT and FQNNGV. The CDR3 contains 14 residues. This CDR3 reads CASSLITSSHEQYF. The CDR3 bases are TGTGCCAGCAGCTTAATCACTAGTTCTCACGAGCAGTACTTC. Looking up the rest from reference TRBV11-2 and TRBJ2-7 gives the full variable domain: EAGVAQSPRYKIIEKRQSVAFWCNPISGHATLYWYQQILGQGPKLLIQFQNNGVVDDSQLPKDRFSAERLKGVDSTLKIQPAKLEDSAVYLCASSLITSSHEQYFGPGTRLTVT.

The gene calls are TRBV27 and TRBJ2-1, with TRBD1 matching over 8 bases. Germline CDR1 MNHEY, CDR2 SMNVEV (reference sequence). V lost 4 bases to trimming and J lost 3 bases; unmatched junction nucleotides: 2. This CDR3 has 14 amino acids. The CDR3 DNA sequence: TGTGCCAGCAGTTCGGGACAGGACTACAATGAGCAGTTCTTC. It specifies CASSSGQDYNEQFF.

In its sample, this clone ranks as medium-sized. The chain is built from TRBV6-1 and TRBJ1-2; D may be TRBD1 (5 bases). Germline V gene sequence: CDR1 MNHNS, CDR2 SASEGT. V gave up 1 base and J gave up 5 bases, with 20 bases separating them. This CDR3 region has 17 residues. CDR3 protein: CASSEELGNSRGYGYTF. DNA of the CDR3: TGTGCCAGCAGTGAAGAGTTAGGGAACAGCCGGGGGTATGGCTACACCTTC.